The clone carrying this T cell receptor (delta chain) was counted between two and nine times. Its target is not known. The template was reverse-transcribed extracted RNA. Pooled V-gene forward primers with one constant-region reverse primer generated the CDR3 amplicons by multiplex PCR. TCRdb repeated clone calling on the multiplex PCR reads with CATT. Of over 45,000 delta-chain clones in the sample, approximately 15% were seen once. This entry belongs to a study of Vδ1+ human thymocytes. Study-wide findings and caveats: In the thymus, TRG and TRD repertoires looked highly polyclonal with Gaussian CDR3 lengths. TRD repertoires were essentially private, unlike widely shared TRG clonotypes. Bulk data may be misread because of unexpected Vdelta2 sequences. Around 18% of thymic delta-chain sequences were Vdelta2, with few Vdelta3, unlike blood Vdelta1+ controls.

The CDR3 is 18 residues long. Germline trimming cut 0 bases from V and 1 base from J; bases unmatched to any gene: 11. Germline CDR1 reads TSWWSYY; CDR2 reads QGS. Thymocytes were sorted as CD3+ TCRVdelta1+ TCRVdelta2- after alphabeta T cell depletion. The material sequenced was Vdelta1+ gamma-delta thymocytes from the thymus. Subset noted: FACS-sorted CD3+ TCRalphabeta- TCRVdelta1+ TCRVdelta2- thymocytes. V gene TRDV1 combines with J gene TRDJ1, with 7 positions matching TRDD3. This receptor was taken from a boy younger than two who had congenital heart surgery. The CDR3 protein is CALGELESSWGLTDKLIF. The DNA for the CDR3 is TGTGCTCTTGGGGAACTAGAGAGTAGCTGGGGGCTCACCGATAAACTCATCTTT.